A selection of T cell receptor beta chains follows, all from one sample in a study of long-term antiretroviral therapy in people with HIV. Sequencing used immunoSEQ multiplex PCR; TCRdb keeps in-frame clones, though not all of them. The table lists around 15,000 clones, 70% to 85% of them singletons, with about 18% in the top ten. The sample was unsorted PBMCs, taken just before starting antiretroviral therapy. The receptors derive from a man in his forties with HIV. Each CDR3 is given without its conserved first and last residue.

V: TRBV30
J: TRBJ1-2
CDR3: AWRNGQGAHGYT

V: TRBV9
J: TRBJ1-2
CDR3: ASSFTGQTRGGYGYT

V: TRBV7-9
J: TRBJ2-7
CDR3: ASQDGSYEQY

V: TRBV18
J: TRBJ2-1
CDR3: ASSTASGRAWSYNEQF

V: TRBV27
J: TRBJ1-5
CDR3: ASRQGAHQPQH

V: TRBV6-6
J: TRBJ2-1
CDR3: ATIDSGNYNEQF

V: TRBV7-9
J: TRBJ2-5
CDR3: ASSSVGEMWGKETQY

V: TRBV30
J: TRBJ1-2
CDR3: AWTGGIYGYT

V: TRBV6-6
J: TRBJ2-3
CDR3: ASSYSRGATDTQY

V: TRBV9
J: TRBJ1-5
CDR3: ASSPGGQVGQPQH

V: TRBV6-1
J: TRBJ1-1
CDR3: ASTSTEAF

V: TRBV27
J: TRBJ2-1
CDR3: ASWATGPGWSYNEQF

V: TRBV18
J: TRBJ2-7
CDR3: ASSPEAGPYEQY

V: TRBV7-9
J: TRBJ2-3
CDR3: ASSSTDPATSTDTQY